The 24 T cell receptor beta chains reported below all come from one sample, sequenced in a study of Ad26.COV2.S vaccination and SARS-CoV-2 variants. Treatment denoted: 15 to 20 received Ad26.COV2.S at low or high dose, single or two shots; several received placebo; per-sample allocation not given. Collection of the samples took place on day 63 after the first injection of vaccine or placebo. The repertoire was sequenced with immunoSEQ multiplex PCR; TCRdb's copy has only in-frame clones and lacks some. The sample includes 320,000 or so clones, 85% to 90% of them seen just once. Sequenced material: peripheral blood, taken in a trial of Ad26.COV2.S vaccine versus placebo. All receptors come from a person between 18 and 65 years old who received the Ad26.COV2.S COVID-19 vaccine or a placebo.

This clone came up a few times. The rearrangement joins TRBV14 to TRBJ1-3; D is ambiguous. V dropped 0 bases and J dropped 0 bases, with 15 bases sitting between them. Germline lookup yields CDR1 SGHDN and CDR2 FVKESK. The length of the CDR3 is 18 residues. The CDR3 sequence: CASSQDHLLRSSGNTIYF. The CDR3 nucleotides are TGTGCCAGCAGCCAAGATCACTTATTAAGAAGCTCTGGAAACACCATATATTTT.

V and J are TRBV29-1 and TRBJ1-2; D may be TRBD1 (5 bases). The CDR3 totals 11 residues. Trimming took off 2 bases at V and 13 bases at J, with 14 bases between the two ends. Germline lookup yields CDR1 SQVTM and CDR2 ANQGSEA. Here the CDR3 DNA reads TGCAGCGTTGAATATTTGGGGGTAGGCACCTTC. It is translated as CSVEYLGVGTF.

This clone has a handful of counts. This rearrangement joins TRBV5-6 to TRBJ2-2; 7 bases are shared with TRBD1. V was clipped by 2 bases and J by 5 bases; unmatched bases: 9. The germline V gene has CDR1 SGHDT and CDR2 YYEEEE. The CDR3 contains 16 residues. Here the CDR3 DNA reads TGTGCCAGCAGCTTAACCGGGACAGAAATGACCGGGGAGCTGTTTTTT. It yields the protein CASSLTGTEMTGELFF.

In this sample, this clone turned up a few times. The chain carries TRBV4-1 and TRBJ1-5; weak D call: TRBD1 (5 bases). The CDR3 has 16 residues. The V gene's germline CDR1 is MGHRA and CDR2 YSYEKL. Trimming cost V 3 bases and J 0 bases, with 12 bases left between them. CDR3 protein: CASSHQTGTSNQPQHF. CDR3 DNA sequence: TGCGCCAGCAGCCACCAAACCGGGACTAGCAATCAGCCCCAGCATTTT.

The genes are TRBV29-1 and TRBJ1-3; the D gene is possibly TRBD1 (5 bases). V was trimmed by 6 bases and J by 0 bases, leaving 12 bases between them. The CDR3 consists of 14 residues. CDR1 SQVTM and CDR2 ANQGSEA come from the germline V gene. For the CDR3, the DNA is TGCAGCGTAATGACAGATTCCTCTGGAAACACCATATATTTT. It translates to CSVMTDSSGNTIYF.

The rearrangement uses TRBV9 and TRBJ2-3; 8 positions match TRBD2. The J segment lost 4 bases and the V segment lost 3 bases, leaving 1 base of the junction unmatched. Germline V gene lookup returns CDR1 SGDLS and CDR2 YYNGEE. This CDR3 comprises 13 residues. CDR3 region: CASSAGLADTQYF. Here the CDR3 DNA reads TGTGCCAGCAGCGCGGGACTAGCAGATACGCAGTATTTT.

The CDR3 sequence is CASSKHNQPQHF. The CDR3, as DNA: TGTGCCAGTAGTAAACATAATCAGCCCCAGCATTTT. The rearrangement uses TRBV19 and TRBJ1-5; D gene uncertain. V shed 4 bases and J shed 4 bases, with 5 bases lying between them. The CDR3 spans 12 residues. Germline assignment: CDR1 LNHDA and CDR2 SQIVND (reference sequence).

V gene TRBV7-8 combines with J gene TRBJ2-1; D not resolved. Germline V gene data show CDR1 as SGHVS and CDR2 as FQNEAQ. Trimming took off 1 base at V and 8 bases at J, with 15 bases between the two ends. The CDR3 is made up of 15 amino acids. In DNA, the CDR3 is TGTGCCAGCAGCTTAGATCTAGTCCGATCGTATGAGCAGTTCTTC. Translation gives CASSLDLVRSYEQFF.

The chain uses TRBV4-1 and TRBJ1-2; D is perhaps TRBD1 (6 bases). The germline gives CDR1 MGHRA, CDR2 YSYEKL. Trimming took off 8 bases at V and 4 bases at J, with 20 bases between the two ends. There are 15 residues in the CDR3. The CDR3 sequence: CASRDPNRAPYGYTF. The CDR3 DNA sequence: TGCGCCAGCCGCGATCCCAACAGGGCTCCCTATGGCTACACCTTC.

CDR3 bases: TGTGCCAGCAGCTTCCCCCCCACGAACAATGAGCAGTTCTTC. Translated: CASSFPPTNNEQFF. This chain uses TRBV7-2 with TRBJ2-1; the D is unclear. From germline, CDR1 is SGHTA and CDR2 FQGNSA. V gave up 3 bases and J gave up 5 bases, with 11 bases separating them. The CDR3 is 14 amino acids. Supplemented by reference TRBV7-2 and TRBJ2-1, the full variable domain reads GAGVSQSPSNKVTEKGKDVELRCDPISGHTALYWYRQSLGQGLEFLIYFQGNSAPDKSGLPSDRFSAERTGGSVSTLTIQRTQQEDSAVYLCASSFPPTNNEQFFGPGTRLTVL.

V gene TRBV7-2 combines with J gene TRBJ1-1, with TRBD1 matching over 9 bases. The CDR3 length is 15 residues. CDR1 is SGHTA and CDR2 is FQGNSA in the germline V gene. With V trimmed by 5 bases and J by 5 bases, 9 bases remained unmatched. The CDR3 is CASSPRGQGRTEAFF. Here the CDR3 DNA reads TGTGCCAGCAGCCCCCGTGGACAGGGGCGTACTGAAGCTTTCTTT.

This chain connects TRBV5-6 to TRBJ1-1, with a tentative D call TRBD1 (5 bases). CDR1 SGHDT and CDR2 YYEEEE come from the germline V gene. The V end was cut by 3 bases, the J end by 0 bases, with 12 bases between. The CDR3 loop spans 15 amino acids. Written as DNA, the CDR3 is TGTGCCAGCAGCTCCGGGACTCCTGTGAACACTGAAGCTTTCTTT. As protein: CASSSGTPVNTEAFF. The complete variable domain, with remaining parts taken from reference TRBV5-6 and TRBJ1-1, reads DAGVTQSPTHLIKTRGQQVTLRCSPKSGHDTVSWYQQALGQGPQFIFQYYEEEERQRGNFPDRFSGHQFPNYSSELNVNALLLGDSALYLCASSSGTPVNTEAFFGQGTRLTVV.

V gene TRBV5-1 combines with J gene TRBJ1-4; 8 nucleotides align to TRBD1. This CDR3 is 15 amino acids long. Germline V gene lookup returns CDR1 SGHRS and CDR2 YFSETQ. The ends lost 4 bases at V and 1 base at J; junction bases unmatched: 3. The CDR3, as DNA: TGCGCCAGCAGCGTACAGGGGGGAACTAATGAAAAACTGTTTTTT. As protein: CASSVQGGTNEKLFF.

CDR3 sequence reads: CASSQGQGNYEQYF. The CDR3 DNA is TGCGCCAGCAGCCAGGGACAGGGCAATTACGAGCAGTACTTC. The chain employs TRBV4-1 and TRBJ2-7, with 9 bases aligning to TRBD1. The junction had 4 bases not matched to a gene; V was cut back by 3 bases and J by 4 bases. Germline V gives CDR1 MGHRA, CDR2 YSYEKL. This CDR3 has 14 amino acids.

This chain links TRBV6-1 with TRBJ1-5; D not resolved. V lost 3 bases to trimming and J lost 8 bases, with 14 bases between them. This CDR3 is 14 amino acids long. The V gene's germline CDR1 is MNHNS and CDR2 SASEGT. The CDR3 DNA reads TGTGCCAGCAGTGAGAGCAGTCCCATAAAGCCCCAGCATTTT. It codes for CASSESSPIKPQHF.

The rearrangement joins TRBV5-6 to TRBJ2-1, with 8 bases lining up with TRBD2. The germline V gene has CDR1 SGHDT and CDR2 YYEEEE. This CDR3 is built from 14 residues. J gave up 9 bases and V 3 bases, and 8 bases lay outside the gene matches. The CDR3 region has the DNA TGTGCCAGCAGCTGGGTAACCAGCGGGAGTGAGCAGTTCTTC. This gives the protein CASSWVTSGSEQFF.

The V call is TRBV6-5, the J call TRBJ2-2, with a possible D match to TRBD2 (5 bases). Per germline, CDR1 MNHEY and CDR2 SVGAGI. Trimming cost V 0 bases and J 7 bases, with 6 bases left between them. The CDR3 has 13 residues. In nucleotides, the CDR3 is TGTGCCAGCAGTTACTCAGGAGGCGGGGAGCTGTTTTTT. Its protein is CASSYSGGGELFF.

The chain recombines TRBV18 with TRBJ2-3; the match to TRBD2 covers 12 bases. V lost 5 bases to trimming and J lost 5 bases; unmatched junction nucleotides: 5. The CDR3 covers 15 residues. Germline V gene data show CDR1 as KGHSH and CDR2 as LQKENI. This CDR3 is CASSSSGRALDTQYF. The CDR3 region has the DNA TGTGCCAGCTCATCTAGCGGGAGGGCCCTAGATACGCAGTATTTT.

The V gene is TRBV27, the J gene TRBJ1-6; 7 nucleotides align to TRBD1. The CDR3 consists of 15 residues. The J segment lost 2 bases and the V segment lost 6 bases, leaving 4 bases of the junction unmatched. Germline lookup yields CDR1 MNHEY and CDR2 SMNVEV (reference sequence). The CDR3 sequence: CASRIGTAYNSPLHF. CDR3 in DNA: TGTGCCAGCAGGATCGGGACAGCCTATAATTCACCCCTCCACTTT.

The chain uses TRBV5-1 and TRBJ2-7; no definite D call. Between the trimmed V and J ends, which lost 4 bases and 6 bases, there was a span of 11 bases. This CDR3 is 12 amino acids long. From germline, CDR1 is SGHRS and CDR2 YFSETQ. The CDR3 nucleotides read TGCGCCAGCAGCCCGGCCCTCGGCGAGCAGTACTTC. It yields the protein CASSPALGEQYF.

The chain has TRBV18 and TRBJ2-3; D is ambiguous. The V gene's germline CDR1 is KGHSH and CDR2 LQKENI. The germline V and J ends were trimmed by 6 bases and 2 bases, with 18 bases remaining between them. The CDR3 covers 16 residues. CDR3 DNA sequence: TGTGCCAGCTCCCAGCCTGGAGTTACGAACACAGATACGCAGTATTTT. Its translation: CASSQPGVTNTDTQYF.

The chain is built from TRBV5-8 and TRBJ1-2, with D perhaps TRBD1 (5 bases). Germline V gene lookup returns CDR1 SGHTS and CDR2 YDEGEE. V dropped 4 bases and J dropped 4 bases, with 14 bases sitting between them. There are 14 residues in the CDR3. CDR3 coding DNA: TGTGCCAGCAGCGCCAGGGTGATCGGCTATGGCTACACCTTC. Its protein product is CASSARVIGYGYTF.

The rearrangement joins TRBV7-9 to TRBJ1-1, with D uncertain. Germline lookup yields CDR1 SEHNR and CDR2 FQNEAQ (reference sequence). This CDR3 has 18 residues. V was clipped by 5 bases and J by 5 bases, with 27 bases between them. CDR3 sequence: CASSLRWASEGRITEAFF. For the CDR3, the DNA is TGTGCCAGCAGCCTCCGCTGGGCTTCGGAGGGCAGAATTACTGAAGCTTTCTTT.

This chain links TRBV2 with TRBJ1-1; D is possibly TRBD1 (6 bases). The CDR3 spans 15 residues. V gave up 6 bases and J gave up 0 bases, with 14 bases separating them. Germline values: CDR1 SNHLY, CDR2 FYNNEI. Here the CDR3 reads CASRDRTVMNTEAFF. The CDR3 bases are TGTGCCAGCAGGGATCGGACAGTTATGAACACTGAAGCTTTCTTT.